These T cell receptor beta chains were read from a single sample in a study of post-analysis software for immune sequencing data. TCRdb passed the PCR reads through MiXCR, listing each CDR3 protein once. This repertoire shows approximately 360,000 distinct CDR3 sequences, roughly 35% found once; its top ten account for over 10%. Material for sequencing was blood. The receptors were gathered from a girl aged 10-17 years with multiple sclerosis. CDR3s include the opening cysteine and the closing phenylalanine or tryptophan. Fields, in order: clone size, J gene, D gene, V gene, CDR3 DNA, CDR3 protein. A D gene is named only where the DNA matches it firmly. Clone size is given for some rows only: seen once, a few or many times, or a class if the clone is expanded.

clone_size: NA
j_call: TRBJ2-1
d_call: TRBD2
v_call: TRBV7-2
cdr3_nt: TGTGCCAGCAGCTATGTCGGGGGGAGCTCCTACAATGAGCAGTTCTTC
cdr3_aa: CASSYVGGSSYNEQFF

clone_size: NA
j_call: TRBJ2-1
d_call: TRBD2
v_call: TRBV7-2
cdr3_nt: TGTGCCAGCAGCTTCATAGGACTAGCGGGGAATGAGCAGTTCTTC
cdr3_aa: CASSFIGLAGNEQFF

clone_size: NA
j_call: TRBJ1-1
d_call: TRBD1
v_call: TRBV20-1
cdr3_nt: TGCAGTGCTAGAGGTACAGGGGCGCATCTTTTGAACACTGAAGCTTTCTTT
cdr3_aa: CSARGTGAHLLNTEAFF

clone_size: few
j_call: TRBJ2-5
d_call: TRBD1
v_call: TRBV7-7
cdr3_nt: TGTGCTAGCAGCTTAGTTGGGGACAGACAAGAGACCCAGTACTTC
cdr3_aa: CASSLVGDRQETQYF

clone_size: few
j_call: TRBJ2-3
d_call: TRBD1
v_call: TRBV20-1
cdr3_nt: TGCAGTGCTTTTCACAGGGGACACAGCACAGATACGCAGTATTTT
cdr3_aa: CSAFHRGHSTDTQYF

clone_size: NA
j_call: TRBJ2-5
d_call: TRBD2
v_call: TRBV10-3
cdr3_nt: TGTGCCATCAGCACTAGCGGTCGAGAGACCCAGTACTTC
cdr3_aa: CAISTSGRETQYF

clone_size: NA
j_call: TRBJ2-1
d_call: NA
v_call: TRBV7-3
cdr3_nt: TGTGCCAGCAACTTAGACGGACCTTACAATGAGCAGTTCTTC
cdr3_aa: CASNLDGPYNEQFF

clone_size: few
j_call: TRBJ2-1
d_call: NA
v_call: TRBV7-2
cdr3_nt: TGTGCCAGCAGCCCGGGGCCCAATGAGCAGTTCTTC
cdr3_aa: CASSPGPNEQFF

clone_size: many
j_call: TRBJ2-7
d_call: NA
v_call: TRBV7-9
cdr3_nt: TGTGCCAGCAGCTTTCGTACGGCGGTCTACGAGCAGTACTTC
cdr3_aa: CASSFRTAVYEQYF

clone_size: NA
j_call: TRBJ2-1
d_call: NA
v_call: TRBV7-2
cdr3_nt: TGTGCCAGCAGCTCCGGTGACTACCGCAATGAGCAGTTCTTC
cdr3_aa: CASSSGDYRNEQFF

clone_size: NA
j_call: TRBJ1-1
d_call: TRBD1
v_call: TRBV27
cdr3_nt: TGTGCCAGCAGTGGGGACAGGTCAAGAGGCACTGAAGCTTTCTTT
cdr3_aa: CASSGDRSRGTEAFF

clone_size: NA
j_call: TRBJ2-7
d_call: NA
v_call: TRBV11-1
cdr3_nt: TGTGCCAGCAGCTTAGCGAGCTTACCGGGACACCCAACCTACGAGCAGTACTTC
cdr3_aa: CASSLASLPGHPTYEQYF

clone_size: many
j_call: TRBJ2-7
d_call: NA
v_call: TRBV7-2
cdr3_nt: TGTGCCAGCAGCTTCCTGCTGGGCTACGAGCAGTACTTC
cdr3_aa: CASSFLLGYEQYF

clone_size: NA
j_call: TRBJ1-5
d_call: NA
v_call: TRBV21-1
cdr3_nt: TGTGCCAGCAGCAAATATGTGATCGGGACAGGGGGTCATCAGCCCCAGCATTTT
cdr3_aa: CASSKYVIGTGGHQPQHF

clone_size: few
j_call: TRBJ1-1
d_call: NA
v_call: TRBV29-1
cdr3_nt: TGCAGCGTTGAAACGGGGGAGGGCACTGAAGCTTTCTTT
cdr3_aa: CSVETGEGTEAFF

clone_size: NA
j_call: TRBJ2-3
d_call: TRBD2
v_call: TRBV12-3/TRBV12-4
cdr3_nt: TGTGCCAGCAGTACCGGGACTAGCCTGGATACGCAGTATTTT
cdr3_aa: CASSTGTSLDTQYF

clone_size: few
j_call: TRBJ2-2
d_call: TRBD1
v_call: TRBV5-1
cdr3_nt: TGCGCCAGCAGCCGGACAGGGGGCGAAGCCGGGGAGCTGTTTTTT
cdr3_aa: CASSRTGGEAGELFF

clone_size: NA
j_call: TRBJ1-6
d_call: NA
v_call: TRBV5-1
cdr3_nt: TGCGCCAGCAGCTTGGATGGGTTAGGGAATTCACCCCTCCACTTT
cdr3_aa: CASSLDGLGNSPLHF

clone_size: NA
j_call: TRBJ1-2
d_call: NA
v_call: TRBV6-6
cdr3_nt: TGTGCCAGCAGTTACGGGGGGATTGTGAACTATGGCTACACCTTC
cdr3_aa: CASSYGGIVNYGYTF

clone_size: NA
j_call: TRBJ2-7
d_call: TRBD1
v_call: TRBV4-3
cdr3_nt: TGCGCCAGCAGCCAGACAACCGGGACAGGGTCTTCCTACGAGCAGTACTTC
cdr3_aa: CASSQTTGTGSSYEQYF

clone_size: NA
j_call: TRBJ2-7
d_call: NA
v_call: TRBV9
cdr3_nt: TGTGCCAGCAGCGTAGGGGATGGGGTCGAGCAGTACTTC
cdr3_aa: CASSVGDGVEQYF

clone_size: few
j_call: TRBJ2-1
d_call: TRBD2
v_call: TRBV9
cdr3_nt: TGTGCCAGCAGCGTAGAAACGGGGGGGCAGGATGAGCAGTTCTTC
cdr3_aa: CASSVETGGQDEQFF

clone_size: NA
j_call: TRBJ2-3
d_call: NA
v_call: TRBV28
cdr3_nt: TGTGCCAGCACCCCAGGGGAGGTCATCACAGATACGCAGTATTTT
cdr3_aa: CASTPGEVITDTQYF

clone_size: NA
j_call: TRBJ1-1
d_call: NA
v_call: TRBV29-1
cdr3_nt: TGCAGCGCCTCGGGGATTGGCCTTAACACTGAAGCTTTCTTT
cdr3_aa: CSASGIGLNTEAFF

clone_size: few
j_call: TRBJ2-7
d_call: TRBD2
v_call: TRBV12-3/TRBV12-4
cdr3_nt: TGTGCCAGCAGTTTCCGGGGGGGGACCTACGAGCAGTACTTC
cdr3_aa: CASSFRGGTYEQYF

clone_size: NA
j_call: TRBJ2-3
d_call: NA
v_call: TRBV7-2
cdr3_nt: TGTGCCAGCAGCATAGGGCGGCTAGACCGCACAGATACGCAGTATTTT
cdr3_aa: CASSIGRLDRTDTQYF

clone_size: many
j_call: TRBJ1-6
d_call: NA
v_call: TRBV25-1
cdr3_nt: TGTGCCAGCAGTGAATATGGTCAGGGGTCAGGGTCACCCCTCCACTTT
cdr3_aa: CASSEYGQGSGSPLHF

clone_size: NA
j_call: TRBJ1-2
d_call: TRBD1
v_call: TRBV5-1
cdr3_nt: TGCGCCAGCAGCGGGGGACAGCGCACCTATGGCTACACCTTC
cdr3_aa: CASSGGQRTYGYTF

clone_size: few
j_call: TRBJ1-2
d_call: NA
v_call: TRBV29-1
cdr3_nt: TGCAGCGTTGTAATTGGGACGGCGAGCTACACCTTC
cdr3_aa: CSVVIGTASYTF

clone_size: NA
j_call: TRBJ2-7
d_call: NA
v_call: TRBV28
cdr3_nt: TGTGCCAGCAAACCGACGGGTGGGTTCTACGAGCAGTACTTC
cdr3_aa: CASKPTGGFYEQYF

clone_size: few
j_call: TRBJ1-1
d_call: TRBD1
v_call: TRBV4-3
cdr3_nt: TGCGCCAGCAGCCAAGAGGTAGGGACAGACACTGAAGCTTTCTTT
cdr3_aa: CASSQEVGTDTEAFF

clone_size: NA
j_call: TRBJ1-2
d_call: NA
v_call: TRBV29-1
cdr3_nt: TGCAGCGTGGAAGAGGACGATTTTGGCGATGGCTACACCTTC
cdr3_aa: CSVEEDDFGDGYTF

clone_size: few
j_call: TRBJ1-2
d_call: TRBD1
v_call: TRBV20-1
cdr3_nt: TGCAGTGCTCAACAGGGGGACTATGGCTACACCTTC
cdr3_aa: CSAQQGDYGYTF

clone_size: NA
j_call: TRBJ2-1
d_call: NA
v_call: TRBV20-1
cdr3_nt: TGCAGTGCTGGGACGCGGGTAACAAATGAGCAGTTCTTC
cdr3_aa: CSAGTRVTNEQFF

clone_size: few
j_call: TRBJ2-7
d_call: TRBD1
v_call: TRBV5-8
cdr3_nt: TGTGCCAGCAGCATGGAGACAGGGGCGAGGTACGAGCAGTACTTC
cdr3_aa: CASSMETGARYEQYF

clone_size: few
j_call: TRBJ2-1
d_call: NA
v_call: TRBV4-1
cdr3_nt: TGCGCCAGCAGCCAATCCCCCCTCTCCTACAATGAGCAGTTCTTC
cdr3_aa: CASSQSPLSYNEQFF

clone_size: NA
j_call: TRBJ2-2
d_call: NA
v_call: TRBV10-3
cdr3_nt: TGTGCCATCCGGAACGGGGAGCTGTTTTTT
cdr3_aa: CAIRNGELFF

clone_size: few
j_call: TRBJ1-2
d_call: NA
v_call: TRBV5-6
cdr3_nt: TGTGCCAGCAGCTTGGACAGGCCTGATCGCTACACCTTC
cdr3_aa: CASSLDRPDRYTF

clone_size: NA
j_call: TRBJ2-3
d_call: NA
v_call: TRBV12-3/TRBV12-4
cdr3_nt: TGTGCCAGCAGTTTATCGGGGCCACCGTCGCAGTATTTT
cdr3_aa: CASSLSGPPSQYF

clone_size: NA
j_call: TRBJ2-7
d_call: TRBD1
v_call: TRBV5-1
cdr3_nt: TGCGCCAGCAGCTCAACCGGGACAGTTGGCGGCGAGCAGTACTTC
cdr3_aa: CASSSTGTVGGEQYF

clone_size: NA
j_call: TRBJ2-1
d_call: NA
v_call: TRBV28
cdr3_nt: TGTGCCAGCAGTCCTTCGCTCGTCACTAGTCCCTACAATGAGCAGTTCTTC
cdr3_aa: CASSPSLVTSPYNEQFF

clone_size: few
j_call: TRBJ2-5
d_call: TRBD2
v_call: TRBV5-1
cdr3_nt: TGCGCCAGCACCGTCGGTCTAGCGGGTGAACAAGAGACCCAGTACTTC
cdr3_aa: CASTVGLAGEQETQYF

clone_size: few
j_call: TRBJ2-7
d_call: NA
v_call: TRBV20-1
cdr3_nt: TGCAGTGCTAGCCCCAGGTTTCTTTCCTACGAGCAGTACTTC
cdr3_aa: CSASPRFLSYEQYF

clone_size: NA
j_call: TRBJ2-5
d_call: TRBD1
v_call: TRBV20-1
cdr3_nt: TGCAGTGCTCGTGTAATCAGGGACAGGGGCCGGGAGACCCAGTACTTC
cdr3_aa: CSARVIRDRGRETQYF

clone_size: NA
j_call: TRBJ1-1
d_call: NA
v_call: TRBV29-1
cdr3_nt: TGCAGCGTTGTACGGTTGAGCACTGAAGCTTTCTTT
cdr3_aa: CSVVRLSTEAFF

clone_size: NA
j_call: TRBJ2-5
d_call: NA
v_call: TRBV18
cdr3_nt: TGTGCCAGCTCACCACCAGGGTTGGGAGGAGAGACCCAGTACTTC
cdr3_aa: CASSPPGLGGETQYF

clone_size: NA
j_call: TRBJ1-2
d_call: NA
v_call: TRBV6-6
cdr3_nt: TGTGCCAGCAGTTACAGCTCCGCTGGAAGGGAGTATGGCTACACCTTC
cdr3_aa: CASSYSSAGREYGYTF

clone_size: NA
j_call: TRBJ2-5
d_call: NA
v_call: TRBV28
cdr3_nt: TGTGCCAGCAGATATCTTCTAACAGGGCCCCCAGGGGAGACCCAGTACTTC
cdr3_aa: CASRYLLTGPPGETQYF

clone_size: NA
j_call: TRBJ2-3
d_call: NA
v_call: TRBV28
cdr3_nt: TGTGCCAGCACCCTTGCTAGGGGGGGCGGGCATGGCGCAGATACGCAGTATTTT
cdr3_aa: CASTLARGGGHGADTQYF

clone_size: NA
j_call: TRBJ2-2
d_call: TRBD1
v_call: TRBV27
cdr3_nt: TGTGCCAGCAGTTTGAACAGGGGGACCACCGGGGAGCTGTTTTTT
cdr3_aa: CASSLNRGTTGELFF

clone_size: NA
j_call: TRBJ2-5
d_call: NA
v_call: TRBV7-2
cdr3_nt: TGTGCCAGCAGCTCCGGACCTGGGGAGACCCGGTACTTC
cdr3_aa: CASSSGPGETRYF